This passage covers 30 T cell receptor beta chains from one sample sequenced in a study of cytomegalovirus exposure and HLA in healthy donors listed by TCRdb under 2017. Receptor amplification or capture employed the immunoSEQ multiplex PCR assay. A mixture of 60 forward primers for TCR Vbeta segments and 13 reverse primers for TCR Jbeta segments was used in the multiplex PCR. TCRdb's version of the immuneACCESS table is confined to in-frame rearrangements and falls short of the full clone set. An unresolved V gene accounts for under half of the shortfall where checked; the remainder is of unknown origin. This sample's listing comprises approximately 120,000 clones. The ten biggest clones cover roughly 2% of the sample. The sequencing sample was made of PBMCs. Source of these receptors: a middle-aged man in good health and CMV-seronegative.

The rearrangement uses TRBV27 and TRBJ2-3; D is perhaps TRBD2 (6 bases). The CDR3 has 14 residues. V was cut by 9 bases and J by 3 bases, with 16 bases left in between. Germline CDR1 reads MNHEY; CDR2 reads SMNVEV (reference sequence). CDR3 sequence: CASIPAGSTDTQYF. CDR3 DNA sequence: TGTGCCAGTATCCCGGCGGGGAGTACAGATACGCAGTATTTT.

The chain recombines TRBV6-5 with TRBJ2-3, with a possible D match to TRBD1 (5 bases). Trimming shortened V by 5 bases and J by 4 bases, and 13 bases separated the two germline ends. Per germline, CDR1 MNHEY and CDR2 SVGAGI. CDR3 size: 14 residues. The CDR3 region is CASSAAGSPDTQYF. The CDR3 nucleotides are TGTGCCAGCAGTGCGGCAGGGTCCCCAGATACGCAGTATTTT.

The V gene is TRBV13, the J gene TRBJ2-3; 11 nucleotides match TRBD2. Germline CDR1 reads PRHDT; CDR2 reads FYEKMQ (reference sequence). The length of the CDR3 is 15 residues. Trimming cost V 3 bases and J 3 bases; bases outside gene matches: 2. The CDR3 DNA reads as TGTGCCAGCAGCTTTACTAGCGGGAGTACAGATACGCAGTATTTT. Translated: CASSFTSGSTDTQYF.

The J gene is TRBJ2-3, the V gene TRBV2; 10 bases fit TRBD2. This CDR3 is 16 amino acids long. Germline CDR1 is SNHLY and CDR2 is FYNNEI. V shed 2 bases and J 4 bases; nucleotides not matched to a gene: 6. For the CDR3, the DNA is TGTGCCAGCAGTGAAAGGGCTAGCGGGAGTTCAGATACGCAGTATTTT. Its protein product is CASSERASGSSDTQYF.

CDR3 loop: CASSPSGTLDIQYF. The CDR3 coding sequence is TGTGCCAGCAGCCCATCCGGGACTTTGGACATTCAGTACTTC. V is TRBV7-9 and J is TRBJ2-4; a possible D gene is TRBD2 (6 bases). The CDR3 covers 14 residues. Trimming took 5 bases from V and 8 from J, leaving 16 bases between them. Germline lookup yields CDR1 SEHNR and CDR2 FQNEAQ (reference sequence).

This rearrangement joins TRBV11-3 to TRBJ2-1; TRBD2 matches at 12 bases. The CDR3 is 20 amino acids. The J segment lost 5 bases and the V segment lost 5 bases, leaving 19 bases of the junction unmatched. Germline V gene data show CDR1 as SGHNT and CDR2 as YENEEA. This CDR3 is CASSPVAGRVTSGSHNEQFF. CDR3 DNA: TGTGCCAGCAGCCCGGTGGCCGGGAGGGTGACTAGCGGGAGTCACAATGAGCAGTTCTTC.

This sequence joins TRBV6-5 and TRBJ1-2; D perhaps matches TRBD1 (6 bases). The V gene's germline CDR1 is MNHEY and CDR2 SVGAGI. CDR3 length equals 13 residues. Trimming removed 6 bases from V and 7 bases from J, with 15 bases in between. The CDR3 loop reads CASSPGQSLGYTF. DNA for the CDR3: TGTGCCAGCAGCCCGGGACAATCGCTTGGCTACACCTTC.

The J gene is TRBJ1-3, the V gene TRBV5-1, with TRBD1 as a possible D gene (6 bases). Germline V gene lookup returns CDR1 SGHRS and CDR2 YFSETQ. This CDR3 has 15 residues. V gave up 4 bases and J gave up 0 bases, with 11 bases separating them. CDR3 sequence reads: CASSLTGNSGNTIYF. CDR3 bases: TGCGCCAGCAGCCTGACAGGAAACTCTGGAAACACCATATATTTT.

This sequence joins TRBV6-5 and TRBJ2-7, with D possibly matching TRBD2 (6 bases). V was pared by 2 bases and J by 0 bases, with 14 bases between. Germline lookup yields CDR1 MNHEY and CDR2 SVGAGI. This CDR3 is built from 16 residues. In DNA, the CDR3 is TGTGCCAGCAGTTACGGCGCTTTGGGGGGCTCCTACGAGCAGTACTTC. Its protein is CASSYGALGGSYEQYF.

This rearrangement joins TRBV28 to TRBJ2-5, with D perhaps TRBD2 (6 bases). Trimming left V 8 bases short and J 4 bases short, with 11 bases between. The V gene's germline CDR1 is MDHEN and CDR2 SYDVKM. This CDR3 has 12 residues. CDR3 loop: CASGEALETQYF. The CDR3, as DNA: TGTGCCAGCGGGGAGGCTTTAGAGACCCAGTACTTC.

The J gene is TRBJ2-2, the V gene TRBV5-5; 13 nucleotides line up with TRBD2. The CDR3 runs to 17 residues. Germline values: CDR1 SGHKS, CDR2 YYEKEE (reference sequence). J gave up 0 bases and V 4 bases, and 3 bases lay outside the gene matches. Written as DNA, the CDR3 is TGTGCCAGCAGCGAGGGACTAGCGGGGTCGAACACCGGGGAGCTGTTTTTT. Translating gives CASSEGLAGSNTGELFF.

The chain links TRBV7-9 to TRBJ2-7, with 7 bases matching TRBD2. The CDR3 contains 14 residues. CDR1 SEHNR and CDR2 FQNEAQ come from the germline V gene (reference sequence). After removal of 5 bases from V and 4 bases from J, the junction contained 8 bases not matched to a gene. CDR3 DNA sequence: TGTGCCAGCAGCCCTAGCGGAGCCGATTACGAGCAGTACTTC. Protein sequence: CASSPSGADYEQYF.

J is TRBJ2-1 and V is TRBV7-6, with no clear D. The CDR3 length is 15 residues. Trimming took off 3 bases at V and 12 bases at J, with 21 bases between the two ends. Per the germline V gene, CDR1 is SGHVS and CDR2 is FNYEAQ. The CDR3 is CASSLAGAAESVQFF. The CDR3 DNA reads TGTGCCAGCAGCTTGGCCGGAGCCGCCGAGAGTGTGCAGTTCTTC.

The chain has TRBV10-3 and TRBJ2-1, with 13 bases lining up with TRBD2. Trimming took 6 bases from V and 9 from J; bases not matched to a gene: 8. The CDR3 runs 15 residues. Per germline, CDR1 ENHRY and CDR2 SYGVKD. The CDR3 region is CAISGLAGDSGEQFF. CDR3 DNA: TGTGCCATCAGCGGACTAGCGGGAGATAGTGGTGAGCAGTTCTTC.

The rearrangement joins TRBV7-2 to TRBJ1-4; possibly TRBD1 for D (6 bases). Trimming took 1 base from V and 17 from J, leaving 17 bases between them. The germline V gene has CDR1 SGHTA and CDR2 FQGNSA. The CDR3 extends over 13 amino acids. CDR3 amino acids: CASSLGAGAQGFF. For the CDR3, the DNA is TGTGCCAGCAGCTTAGGAGCGGGGGCCCAGGGCTTTTTT.

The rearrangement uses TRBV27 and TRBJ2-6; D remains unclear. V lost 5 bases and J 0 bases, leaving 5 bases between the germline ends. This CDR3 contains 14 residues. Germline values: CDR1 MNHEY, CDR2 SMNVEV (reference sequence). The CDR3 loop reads CASSPRSGANVLTF. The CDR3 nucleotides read TGTGCCAGCAGTCCCCGCTCTGGGGCCAACGTCCTGACTTTC.

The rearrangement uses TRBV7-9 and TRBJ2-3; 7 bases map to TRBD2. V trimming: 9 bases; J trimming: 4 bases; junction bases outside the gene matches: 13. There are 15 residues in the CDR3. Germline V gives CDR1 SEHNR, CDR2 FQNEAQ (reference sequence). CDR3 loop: CASSGGSGAPDTQYF. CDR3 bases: TGTGCCAGTTCGGGCGGGAGTGGGGCGCCAGATACGCAGTATTTT.

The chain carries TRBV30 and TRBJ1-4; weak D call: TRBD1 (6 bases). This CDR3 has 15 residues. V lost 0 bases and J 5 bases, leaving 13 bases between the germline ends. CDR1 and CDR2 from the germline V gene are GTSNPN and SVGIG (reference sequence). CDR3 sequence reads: CAWSVDQGPNEKLFF. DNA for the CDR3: TGTGCCTGGAGTGTGGATCAGGGGCCGAATGAAAAACTGTTTTTT.

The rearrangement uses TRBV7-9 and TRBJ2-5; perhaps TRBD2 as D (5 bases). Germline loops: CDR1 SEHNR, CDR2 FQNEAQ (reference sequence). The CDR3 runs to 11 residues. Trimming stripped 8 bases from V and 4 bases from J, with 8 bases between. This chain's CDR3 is CASVAPETQYF. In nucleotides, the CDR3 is TGTGCCAGCGTAGCGCCAGAGACCCAGTACTTC. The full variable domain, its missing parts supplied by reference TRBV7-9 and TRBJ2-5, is DTGVSQNPRHKITKRGQNVTFRCDPISEHNRLYWYRQTLGQGPEFLTYFQNEAQLEKSRLLSDRFSAERPKGSFSTLEIQRTEQGDSAMYLCASVAPETQYFGPGTRLLVL.

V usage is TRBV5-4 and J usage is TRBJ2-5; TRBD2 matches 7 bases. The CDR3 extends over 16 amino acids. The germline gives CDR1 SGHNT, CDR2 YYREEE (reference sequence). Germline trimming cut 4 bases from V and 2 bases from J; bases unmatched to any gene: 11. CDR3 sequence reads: CASSHYGASGQETQYF. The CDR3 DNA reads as TGTGCCAGCAGCCATTATGGGGCTAGCGGACAAGAGACCCAGTACTTC.

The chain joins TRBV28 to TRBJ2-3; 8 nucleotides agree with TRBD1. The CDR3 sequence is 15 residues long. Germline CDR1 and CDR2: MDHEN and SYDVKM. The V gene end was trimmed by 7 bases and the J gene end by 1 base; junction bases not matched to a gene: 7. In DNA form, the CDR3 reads TGTGCCAGCATCGTCACGGGACAGGGCACAGATACGCAGTATTTT. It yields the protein CASIVTGQGTDTQYF.

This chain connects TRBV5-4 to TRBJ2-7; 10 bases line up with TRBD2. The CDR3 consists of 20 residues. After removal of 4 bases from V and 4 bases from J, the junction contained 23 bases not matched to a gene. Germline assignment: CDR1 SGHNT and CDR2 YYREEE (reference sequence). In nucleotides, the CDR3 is TGTGCCAGCAGCCGCGGCCGGGGGGCTGACGGCGGGACTAGCGTGTACGAGCAGTACTTC. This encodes CASSRGRGADGGTSVYEQYF. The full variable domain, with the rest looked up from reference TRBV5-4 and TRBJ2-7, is ETGVTQSPTHLIKTRGQQVTLRCSSQSGHNTVSWYQQALGQGPQFIFQYYREEENGRGNFPPRFSGLQFPNYSSELNVNALELDDSALYLCASSRGRGADGGTSVYEQYFGPGTRLTVT.

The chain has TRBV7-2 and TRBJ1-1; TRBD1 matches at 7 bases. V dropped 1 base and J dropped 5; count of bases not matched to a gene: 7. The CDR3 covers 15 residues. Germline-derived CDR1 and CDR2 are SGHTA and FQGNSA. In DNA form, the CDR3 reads TGTGCCAGCAGCTTAGGTCCAGGGGGATATACTGAAGCTTTCTTT. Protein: CASSLGPGGYTEAFF.

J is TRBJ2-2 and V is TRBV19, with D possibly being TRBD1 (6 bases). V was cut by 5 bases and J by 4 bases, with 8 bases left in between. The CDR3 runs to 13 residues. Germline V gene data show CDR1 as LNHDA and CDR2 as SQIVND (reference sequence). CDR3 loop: CASSQGFTGELFF. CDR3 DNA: TGTGCCAGTAGTCAGGGGTTCACCGGGGAGCTGTTTTTT.

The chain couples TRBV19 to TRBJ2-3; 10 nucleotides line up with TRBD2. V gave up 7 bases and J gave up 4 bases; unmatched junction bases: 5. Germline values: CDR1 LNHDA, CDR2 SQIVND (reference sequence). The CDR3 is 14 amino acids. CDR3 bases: TGTGCCAGTAAGCGGGAGGGCCTCTCAGATACGCAGTATTTT. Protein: CASKREGLSDTQYF.

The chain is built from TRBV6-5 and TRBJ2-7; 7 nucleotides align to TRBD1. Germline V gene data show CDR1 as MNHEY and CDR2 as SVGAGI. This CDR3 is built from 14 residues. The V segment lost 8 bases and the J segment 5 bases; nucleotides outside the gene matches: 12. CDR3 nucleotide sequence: TGTGCCAGCCGACAGCAGGGACAGTCCCACGAGCAGTACTTC. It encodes CASRQQGQSHEQYF.

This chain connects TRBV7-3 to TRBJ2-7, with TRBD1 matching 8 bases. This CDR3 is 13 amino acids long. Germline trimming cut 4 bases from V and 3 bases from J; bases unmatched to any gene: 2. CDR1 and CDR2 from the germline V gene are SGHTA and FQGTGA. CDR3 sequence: CASSSTGGYEQYF. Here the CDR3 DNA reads TGTGCCAGCAGCTCCACAGGGGGCTACGAGCAGTACTTC.

CDR3 residues: CSVLSYNEQFF. The CDR3 DNA reads TGCAGTGTACTATCCTACAATGAGCAGTTCTTC. This chain connects TRBV20-1 to TRBJ2-1; D is uncertain. The germline V and J ends were trimmed by 7 bases and 1 base, with 5 bases remaining between them. Germline CDR1 and CDR2: DFQATT and SNEGSKA (reference sequence). The CDR3 has 11 amino acids.

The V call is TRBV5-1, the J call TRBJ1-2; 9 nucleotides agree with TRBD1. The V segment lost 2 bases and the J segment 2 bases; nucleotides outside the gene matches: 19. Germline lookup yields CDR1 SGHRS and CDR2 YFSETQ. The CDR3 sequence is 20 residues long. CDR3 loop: CASSFRPRGTGLVANYGYTF. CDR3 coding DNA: TGCGCCAGCAGCTTTCGGCCTAGAGGGACAGGGTTGGTAGCCAACTATGGCTACACCTTC.

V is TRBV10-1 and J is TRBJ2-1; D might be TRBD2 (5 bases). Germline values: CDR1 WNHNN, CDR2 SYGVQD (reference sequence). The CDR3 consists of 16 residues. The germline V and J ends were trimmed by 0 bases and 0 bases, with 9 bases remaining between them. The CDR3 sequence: CASSESRGLSYNEQFF. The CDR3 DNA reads TGCGCCAGCAGTGAGTCCCGGGGTCTCTCCTACAATGAGCAGTTCTTC.